This T cell receptor (beta chain) originates from a study of cytomegalovirus exposure and HLA in healthy donors. General study results and limits: Relative to equally common others, HLA-associated TCR beta chains showed greater clonal expansion in a later analysis. An analysis done earlier found most TCR beta V segments productive about 87% or about 30% of the time. The later analysis indicated that the majority of CMV-associated TCR beta chains appeared HLA-restricted.

Donors consisted of healthy bone marrow donors. Turning to this clone: Its target is unknown.

Both 60 Vbeta primers and 13 Jbeta primers went into the PCR. Sequencing used immunoSEQ multiplex PCR; TCRdb keeps in-frame clones, though not all of them. The sample consists of 150,000 to 200,000 clones, 75% of them appearing once. This CDR3 contains 16 residues. Germline V gene data show CDR1 as ENHRY and CDR2 as SYGVKD. With 4 bases clipped from V and 0 bases from J, the junction kept 8 bases outside the gene matches. This TCR derives from a woman aged 40 to 55 in good health and CMV-seropositive. The genes are TRBV10-3 and TRBJ2-7, with 8 bases aligning to TRBD1. The sample was PBMCs. The CDR3 is CAISGSLGQDSYEQYF. The CDR3 nucleotides are TGTGCCATCAGTGGAAGTTTGGGACAGGACTCCTACGAGCAGTACTTC.